This T cell receptor (beta chain) was obtained from a study of blood T cell repertoires in COVID-19. Method: immunoSEQ multiplex PCR; TCRdb's copy keeps in-frame clones and lacks some. Of 200,000 to 250,000 clones in the sample, roughly 88% were seen once. Germline CDR1 MNHEY, CDR2 SMNVEV (reference sequence). The CDR3 totals 15 residues. V lost 6 bases, J lost 1 base, and 7 bases stayed unmatched. Sequenced material: PBMCs or T cells enriched from blood (not recorded which). The chain combines TRBV27 with TRBJ1-1; 8 nucleotides match TRBD1. This sequence was found in a woman in her 30s who had been exposed to COVID-19. The CDR3 DNA sequence: TGTGCCAGCAGCCCAGGGGGCTGGAGGAACACTGAAGCTTTCTTT. It codes for CASSPGGWRNTEAFF.